Following are 12 T cell receptor beta chains from one sample sequenced in a study of blood T cell repertoires in COVID-19. The protocol was immunoSEQ multiplex PCR, while the TCRdb copy is restricted to in-frame clones and leaves out a portion. In the table there are a few hundred thousand clones, about 90% of which are singletons. The sample consisted of PBMCs or T cells enriched from blood (not recorded which). Receptors were obtained from a man younger than 40 who had recovered from COVID-19.

The chain joins TRBV6-5 to TRBJ2-7, with a weak D call TRBD2 (6 bases). Germline V gives CDR1 MNHEY, CDR2 SVGAGI. V shed 5 bases and J shed 6 bases, with 14 bases lying between them. The CDR3 sequence is 13 residues long. The CDR3 sequence is CASSRSLTSEQYF. CDR3 DNA: TGTGCCAGCAGTCGAAGCCTGACTAGCGAGCAGTACTTC.

This sequence joins TRBV5-6 and TRBJ2-2; 9 nucleotides match TRBD1. This CDR3 has 16 residues. Per germline, CDR1 SGHDT and CDR2 YYEEEE. J lost 6 bases, V lost 3 bases, and 9 bases had no gene match. The CDR3 DNA sequence: TGTGCCAGCAGCTGGGGGACAGGGCTTGAGGCCGGGGAGCTGTTTTTT. Translation gives CASSWGTGLEAGELFF.

The chain has TRBV6-5 and TRBJ1-2; unclear D gene. The germline CDR1 and CDR2 sequences are MNHEY and SVGAGI. Trimming left V 6 bases short and J 3 bases short, with 8 bases between. This CDR3 contains 12 residues. The CDR3 DNA reads TGTGCCAGCAGCCCGACACACTATGGCTACACCTTC. It is translated as CASSPTHYGYTF.

The chain joins TRBV5-1 to TRBJ1-1, with 9 nucleotides matching TRBD1. Germline CDR1 is SGHRS and CDR2 is YFSETQ. Trimming removed 4 bases from V and 1 base from J; junction bases left unmatched: 11. The CDR3 totals 17 residues. The CDR3, as DNA: TGCGCCAGCAGCGCCCGACAGGGGGGCGGTGGGAACACTGAAGCTTTCTTT. Translated: CASSARQGGGGNTEAFF.

Of note for this clone: Germline is not matched at one junction end, which may reflect a read error. The chain is built from TRBV7-7 and TRBJ2-2, with 7 bases that match TRBD2. CDR1 and CDR2 (germline): SSHAT, FNYEAQ (reference sequence). The length of the CDR3 is 18 residues. The CDR3 bases are TGTGCTAGCAGAGTGTCGGCTAGCGGAGAAACGAACACCGGGGAGCTGTTTTTT. Translated: CASRVSASGETNTGELFF.

The rearrangement links TRBV21-1 to TRBJ1-4; TRBD1, the table's D call, was not compared with the DNA. TRBV21-1 is noted as a pseudogene. The CDR3 has 14 amino acids. The CDR3: CASTLTGMKEKLFF. In DNA form, the CDR3 reads TGTGCCAGCACCTTGACAGGGATGAAGGAAAAACTGTTTTTT.

The rearrangement uses TRBV11-2 and TRBJ2-7, with TRBD2 matching 7 bases. CDR3 length: 15 residues. J gave up 2 bases and V 5 bases, and 9 bases lay outside the gene matches. CDR1 and CDR2 (germline): SGHAT, FQNNGV. CDR3 region: CASSLYPGTTYEQYF. The CDR3 DNA reads as TGTGCCAGCAGCCTCTACCCCGGGACTACCTACGAGCAGTACTTC.

The chain recombines TRBV4-1 with TRBJ2-5, with 9 nucleotides matching TRBD2. V dropped 1 base and J dropped 7; count of bases not matched to a gene: 10. Germline CDR1 MGHRA, CDR2 YSYEKL. CDR3 length: 16 amino acids. The CDR3 DNA reads TGCGCCAGCAGCCAAGTCCCAATCGGTAGCGGGGGGACCCAGTACTTC. Translating it yields CASSQVPIGSGGTQYF.

The rearrangement joins TRBV5-1 to TRBJ1-1; 8 bases fit TRBD1. This CDR3 spans 14 amino acids. Losses at the gene ends were 4 bases for V and 3 bases for J; bases not matched to a gene: 5. The V gene's germline CDR1 is SGHRS and CDR2 YFSETQ. The CDR3 sequence: CASSGGQGYTEAFF. The CDR3 DNA follows: TGCGCCAGCAGCGGCGGACAGGGATACACTGAAGCTTTCTTT.

This rearrangement joins TRBV3-1 (or the pseudogene TRBV3-2) to TRBJ2-7; tentatively, D is TRBD2 (6 bases). Germline CDR1 LGHDT, CDR2 YNNKEL (reference sequence). V lost 1 base to trimming and J lost 3 bases, with 13 bases between them. The CDR3 totals 15 residues. The CDR3 DNA is TGTGCCAGCAGCCAAGGGGTAGCGGATAGCTACGAGCAGTACTTC. Residues: CASSQGVADSYEQYF.

CDR3 nucleotide sequence: TGTGCCAGCAGCTTAGGAGACAGGGGGCGAAATCGATACGAGCAGTACTTC. Its translation is CASSLGDRGRNRYEQYF. The chain combines TRBV13 with TRBJ2-7; 10 bases line up with TRBD1. V was clipped by 0 bases and J by 4 bases; unmatched bases: 9. CDR1 is PRHDT and CDR2 is FYEKMQ in the germline V gene (reference sequence). CDR3 length equals 17 residues.

V is TRBV27 and J is TRBJ1-2; 8 bases agree with TRBD1. CDR3 length: 13 residues. Germline-derived CDR1 and CDR2 are MNHEY and SMNVEV (reference sequence). V was pared by 3 bases and J by 6 bases, with 3 bases of the junction left unmatched. CDR3 DNA: TGTGCCAGCAGTTTTCCAGGGGGCAATGGCTACACCTTC. This sequence encodes CASSFPGGNGYTF.